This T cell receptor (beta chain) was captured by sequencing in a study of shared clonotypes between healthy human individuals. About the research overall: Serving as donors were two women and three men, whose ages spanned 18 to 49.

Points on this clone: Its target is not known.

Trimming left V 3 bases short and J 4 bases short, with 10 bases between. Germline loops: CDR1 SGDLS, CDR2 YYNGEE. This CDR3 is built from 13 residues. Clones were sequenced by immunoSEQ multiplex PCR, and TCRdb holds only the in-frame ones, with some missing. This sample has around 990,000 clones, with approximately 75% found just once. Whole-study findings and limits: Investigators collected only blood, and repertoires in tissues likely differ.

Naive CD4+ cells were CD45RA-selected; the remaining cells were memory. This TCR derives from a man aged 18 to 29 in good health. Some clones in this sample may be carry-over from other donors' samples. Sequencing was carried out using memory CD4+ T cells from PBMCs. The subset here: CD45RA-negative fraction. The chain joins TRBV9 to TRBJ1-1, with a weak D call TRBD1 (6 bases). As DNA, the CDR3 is TGTGCCAGCAGCGAACAGGGTCGCACTGAAGCTTTCTTT. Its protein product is CASSEQGRTEAFF.